This T cell receptor beta chain derives from a study of blood T cell repertoires in COVID-19. Study-wide background: Acute-phase and convalescent COVID-19 samples originated in the United States, Italy and Spain. Nucleic acid was either cDNA or gDNA, and it came from T cells, B-cell-depleted T cells, or PBMCs.

In the original workflow: Reference gene primer amplification gave estimated nucleated cell counts. TCRdb keeps only in-frame clones here, not all; method: immunoSEQ multiplex PCR. That table is the source of V, J and clone size, and D and trimming were worked out from the DNA. The sample holds approximately 250,000 clones, around 84% seen once. This clone was observed a single time. Trimming cost V 3 bases and J 10 bases, with 9 bases left between them. CDR3 length: 10 amino acids. Germline CDR1 reads SQVTM; CDR2 reads ANQGSEA. Sequencing input: peripheral blood. This chain connects TRBV29-1 to TRBJ1-2; D is perhaps TRBD1 (5 bases). The TCR originated in a woman between 40 and 50 years old who had recovered from COVID-19. The CDR3 is CSVDEGAYTF. The CDR3 DNA follows: TGCAGCGTTGACGAAGGGGCCTACACCTTC.